This TCR beta chain was recovered during a study of blood T cell repertoires in COVID-19. Study details: T cells, B-cell-depleted T cells, or PBMCs supplied cDNA or gDNA.

V lost 5 bases and J 0 bases, leaving 8 bases between the germline ends. Germline V gene lookup returns CDR1 SNHLY and CDR2 FYNNEI. The CDR3 extends over 14 amino acids. Original data processing: Scientists estimated how many nucleated cells there were by amplifying reference gene primers. Sequenced by immunoSEQ multiplex PCR; TCRdb stores in-frame clones only, minus some. V, J and clone size were drawn from that table, and D and trimming were deduced from the DNA. The sample records around 140,000 clones, over 80% being singletons. The TCR was taken from a man aged 45 to 65 with active COVID-19. J is TRBJ2-1 and V is TRBV2; D call uncertain. Material: peripheral blood. The CDR3 spells CASSPESSYNEQFF. CDR3 sequence (DNA): TGTGCCAGCAGTCCTGAGAGCTCCTACAATGAGCAGTTCTTC.